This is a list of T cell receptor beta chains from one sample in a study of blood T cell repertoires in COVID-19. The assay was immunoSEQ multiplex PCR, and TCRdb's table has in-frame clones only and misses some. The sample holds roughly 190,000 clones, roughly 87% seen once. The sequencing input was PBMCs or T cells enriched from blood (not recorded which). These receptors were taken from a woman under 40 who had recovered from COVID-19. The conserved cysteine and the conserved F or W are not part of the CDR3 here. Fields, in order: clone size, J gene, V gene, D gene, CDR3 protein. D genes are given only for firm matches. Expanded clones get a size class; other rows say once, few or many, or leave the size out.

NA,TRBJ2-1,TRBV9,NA,ASSVDGGGINEQF
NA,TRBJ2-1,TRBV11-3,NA,ASSLYSVYNEQF
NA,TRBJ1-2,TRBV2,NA,ASSDYQGLGGTNYGYT
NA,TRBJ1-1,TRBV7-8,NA,ASSSLGDKAF
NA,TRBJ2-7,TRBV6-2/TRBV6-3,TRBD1,ASSRTGGPYEQY
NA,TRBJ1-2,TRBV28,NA,ASSSETAYYGYT
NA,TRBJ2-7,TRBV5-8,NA,ASLVGGYEQY
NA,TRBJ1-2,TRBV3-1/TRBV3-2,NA,ASSQVANYGYT
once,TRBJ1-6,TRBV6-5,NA,ASSRTKGLSPLH
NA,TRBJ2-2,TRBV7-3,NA,ASSRESHTGELF
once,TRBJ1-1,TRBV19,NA,ASSTQGSGTEAF
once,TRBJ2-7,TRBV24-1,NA,ATSASSSAYEQY
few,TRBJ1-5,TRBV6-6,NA,ASSRGEGFLSNQPQH
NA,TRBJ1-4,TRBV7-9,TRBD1,ASSLQGGKEKLF
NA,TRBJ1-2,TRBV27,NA,ASSLWPLNYGYT
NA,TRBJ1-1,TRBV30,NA,AWKNRIYTEAF
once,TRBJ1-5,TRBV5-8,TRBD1,ASSWGQGNQPQH
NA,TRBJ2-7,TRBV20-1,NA,SASPGYYEQY
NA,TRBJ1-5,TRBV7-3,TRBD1,ASSPTPAGTGGRYSNQPQH
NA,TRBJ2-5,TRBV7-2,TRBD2,ASKTGGGTQY
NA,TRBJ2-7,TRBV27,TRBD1,ASSQDRGKSYEQY
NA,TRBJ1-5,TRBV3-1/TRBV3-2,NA,ASSQGVSNQPQH
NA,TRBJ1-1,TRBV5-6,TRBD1,ASSKPGQGTEAF
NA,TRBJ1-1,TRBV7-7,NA,ASSLAPSPSTEAF
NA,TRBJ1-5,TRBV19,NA,ASSPWEGGDQPQH
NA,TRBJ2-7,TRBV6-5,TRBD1,ASSYGQGRYEQY
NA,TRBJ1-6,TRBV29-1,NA,SCREGPVNSPLH
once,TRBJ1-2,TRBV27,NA,ASSSGSRQKNGYT
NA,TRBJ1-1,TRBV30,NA,ASLRDWDTEAF
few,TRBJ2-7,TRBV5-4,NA,ASSLSDGMGEQY
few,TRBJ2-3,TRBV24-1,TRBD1,ATSDPGTGGTDTQY